One and the same sample provided the 29 T cell receptor beta chains below, sequenced in a study of blood T cell repertoires in COVID-19. Profiling relied on immunoSEQ multiplex PCR, and the TCRdb table lists in-frame clones only, not all of them. The table lists tens of thousands of clones, approximately 90% of them singletons. Sample: peripheral blood. These receptors originate from a human donor in a cohort sampled during active COVID-19.

J is TRBJ2-2 and V is TRBV10-2; 7 nucleotides align to TRBD1. Germline CDR1 is WSHSY and CDR2 is SAAADI. Unmatched junction bases numbered 7, after V lost 3 bases and J lost 3 bases. The CDR3 extends over 16 amino acids. CDR3 DNA: TGCGCCAGCAGTGATGCTTCGGGGACAGACACCGGGGAGCTGTTTTTT. This sequence encodes CASSDASGTDTGELFF.

The chain uses TRBV28 and TRBJ1-2, with TRBD1 identical over 9 bases. CDR3 length equals 16 residues. V trimming: 4 bases; J trimming: 0 bases; junction bases outside the gene matches: 6. CDR1 MDHEN and CDR2 SYDVKM come from the germline V gene. Here the CDR3 reads CASSSGQGPANYGYTF. Written as DNA, the CDR3 is TGTGCCAGCAGTTCCGGACAGGGGCCTGCTAACTATGGCTACACCTTC.

The chain is built from TRBV19 and TRBJ2-7; TRBD1 agrees at 8 bases. V was clipped by 9 bases and J by 4 bases; unmatched bases: 11. The CDR3 covers 14 residues. Germline V CDR1 and CDR2: LNHDA, SQIVND (reference sequence). The CDR3 sequence is CARSDRVVPYEQYF. The CDR3 nucleotides are TGTGCCAGATCGGACAGGGTGGTGCCATACGAGCAGTACTTC.

This clone was detected once. The chain recombines TRBV6-5 with TRBJ1-5; D call uncertain. Trimming shortened V by 8 bases and J by 6 bases, and 8 bases separated the two germline ends. Per germline, CDR1 MNHEY and CDR2 SVGAGI. The CDR3 length is 11 residues. The CDR3 sequence is CASGVGQPQHF. The CDR3, as DNA: TGTGCCAGCGGAGTTGGTCAGCCCCAGCATTTT.

The chain is built from TRBV29-1 and TRBJ2-2; TRBD1 agrees at 7 bases. The junction had 6 bases not matched to a gene; V was cut back by 8 bases and J by 0 bases. This CDR3 has 14 amino acids. Germline assignment: CDR1 SQVTM and CDR2 ANQGSEA. CDR3 bases: TGCAGCATGACCAGGGGGACGAACACCGGGGAGCTGTTTTTT. Translating gives CSMTRGTNTGELFF.

This chain connects TRBV5-6 to TRBJ2-5, with D perhaps matching TRBD1 (7 bases). There are 14 residues in the CDR3. V was pared by 4 bases and J by 2 bases, with 12 bases between. Germline V lookup: CDR1 SGHDT, CDR2 YYEEEE. CDR3 DNA sequence: TGTGCCAGCAGCCGACAGGGAGGTCAAGAGACCCAGTACTTC. This encodes CASSRQGGQETQYF.

The CDR3 loop is CASDGTSGSDEQFF. The CDR3 DNA follows: TGTGCCAGCGACGGGACTAGCGGGTCCGATGAGCAGTTCTTC. The rearrangement uses TRBV19 and TRBJ2-1; 12 nucleotides line up with TRBD2. With V trimmed by 9 bases and J by 8 bases, 8 bases remained unmatched. This CDR3 is 14 amino acids long. The germline V gene has CDR1 LNHDA and CDR2 SQIVND (reference sequence).

The rearrangement joins TRBV2 to TRBJ2-3, with TRBD2 matching 14 bases. The germline CDR1 and CDR2 sequences are SNHLY and FYNNEI. Trimming took 7 bases from V and 2 from J; bases not matched to a gene: 14. The CDR3 has 19 amino acids. For the CDR3, the DNA is TGTGCCAGCAACGGACCAGGACTAGCGGGAGGCCACCCCACAGATACGCAGTATTTT. It specifies CASNGPGLAGGHPTDTQYF.

The V and J genes are TRBV24-1 and TRBJ2-1; D may be TRBD1 (5 bases). The ends were cut back, 3 bases at V and 0 bases at J, with 11 bases in the middle. The CDR3 is 16 residues long. In germline, CDR1 is KGHDR, CDR2 SFDVKD. The CDR3 DNA reads TGTGCCACCAGTGATGTGGGGCTCGGCTCCTACAATGAGCAGTTCTTC. Protein sequence: CATSDVGLGSYNEQFF.

The genes are TRBV10-3 and TRBJ2-3; TRBD2 aligns across 10 bases. V was clipped by 4 bases and J by 4 bases; unmatched bases: 11. Germline loops: CDR1 ENHRY, CDR2 SYGVKD. This CDR3 is 17 amino acids long. The CDR3 nucleotides read TGTGCCATCAGTGGAATCTTAAGCGGGAGGGAGGCAGATACGCAGTATTTT. This gives the protein CAISGILSGREADTQYF.

V and J are TRBV4-1 and TRBJ2-1, with 13 positions matching TRBD2. The length of the CDR3 is 18 residues. With V trimmed by 0 bases and J by 1 base, 3 bases remained unmatched. Germline assignment: CDR1 MGHRA and CDR2 YSYEKL. CDR3 loop: CASSQELAGGWSYNEQFF. The CDR3 DNA is TGCGCCAGCAGCCAAGAACTAGCGGGAGGGTGGTCCTACAATGAGCAGTTCTTC.

J is TRBJ1-2 and V is TRBV12-5; TRBD1 matches 9 bases. The CDR3 is 13 residues long. Germline values: CDR1 LGHNT, CDR2 FRNRAP. V lost 1 base and J lost 8; bases outside the gene matches: 2. CDR3 amino acids: CASGLGDRAGYTF. As DNA, the CDR3 is TGTGCTAGTGGTTTGGGGGACAGGGCAGGCTACACCTTC.

The table lists this clone with a few counts. This chain links TRBV5-1 with TRBJ1-2, with D uncertain. CDR1 SGHRS and CDR2 YFSETQ come from the germline V gene. V was clipped by 0 bases and J by 8 bases, with 8 bases between them. The CDR3 sequence is 12 residues long. CDR3 DNA: TGCGCCAGCAGCTTGGACAGCCGGGGCTACACCTTC. Protein sequence: CASSLDSRGYTF.

The chain carries TRBV6-5 and TRBJ2-4; TRBD2 matches 9 bases. The junction had 5 bases not matched to a gene; V was cut back by 4 bases and J by 7 bases. The CDR3 has 14 amino acids. In germline, CDR1 is MNHEY, CDR2 SVGAGI. The CDR3 DNA reads as TGTGCCAGCAGTTCCGGGACTAGCTTCAACATTCAGTACTTC. Its protein product is CASSSGTSFNIQYF.

The chain links TRBV28 to TRBJ2-2; 10 bases line up with TRBD1. V was pared by 7 bases and J by 6 bases, with 29 bases of the junction left unmatched. Germline assignment: CDR1 MDHEN and CDR2 SYDVKM. This CDR3 is built from 22 residues. The CDR3 bases are TGTGCCAGCACCGGATATTGGATTTTCGGGGACAGGGGTCAACCCCGATCCGGGGAGCTGTTTTTT. This gives the protein CASTGYWIFGDRGQPRSGELFF. The whole variable domain, filled in from reference TRBV28 and TRBJ2-2, reads DVKVTQSSRYLVKRTGEKVFLECVQDMDHENMFWYRQDPGLGLRLIYFSYDVKMKEKGDIPEGYSVSREKKERFSLILESASTNQTSMYLCASTGYWIFGDRGQPRSGELFFGEGSRLTVL.

The chain carries TRBV27 and TRBJ1-1; 9 bases match TRBD1. The length of the CDR3 is 13 residues. V shed 8 bases and J 5 bases; nucleotides not matched to a gene: 6. Germline V gene data show CDR1 as MNHEY and CDR2 as SMNVEV (reference sequence). The DNA of the CDR3 is TGTGCCAGCGCAACAGGGGGCTTTACTGAAGCTTTCTTT. Its protein product is CASATGGFTEAFF.

The chain employs TRBV3-1 (or the pseudogene TRBV3-2) and TRBJ1-4, with 7 bases identical to TRBD1. CDR1 LGHDT and CDR2 YNNKEL come from the germline V gene (reference sequence). Trimming cost V 4 bases and J 8 bases; bases outside gene matches: 10. This CDR3 has 15 amino acids. Here the CDR3 reads CASSPAGGGWEKLFF. In DNA form, the CDR3 reads TGTGCCAGCAGCCCCGCGGGAGGGGGCTGGGAAAAACTGTTTTTT.

The chain combines TRBV14 with TRBJ1-2, with 8 bases that match TRBD1. The J segment lost 4 bases and the V segment lost 3 bases, leaving 4 bases of the junction unmatched. Germline CDR1 and CDR2: SGHDN and FVKESK. The CDR3 has 14 residues. CDR3 protein: CASSQGTGPYGYTF. The CDR3 region has the DNA TGTGCCAGCAGCCAGGGGACAGGACCCTATGGCTACACCTTC.

The chain combines TRBV14 with TRBJ2-7, with D hard to call. The V gene's germline CDR1 is SGHDN and CDR2 FVKESK. V was trimmed by 0 bases and J by 2 bases, leaving 11 bases between them. The CDR3 has 15 amino acids. The chain's CDR3 is CASSQDWQSTYEQYF. The CDR3 bases are TGTGCCAGCAGCCAAGATTGGCAGTCGACCTACGAGCAGTACTTC.

The chain joins TRBV28 to TRBJ1-3; D perhaps matches TRBD1 (5 bases). Germline V gives CDR1 MDHEN, CDR2 SYDVKM. The CDR3 consists of 15 residues. Trimming took off 6 bases at V and 0 bases at J, with 12 bases between the two ends. The chain's CDR3 is CASSPWDFSGNTIYF. CDR3 sequence (DNA): TGTGCCAGCAGCCCGTGGGACTTCTCTGGAAACACCATATATTTT.

The chain employs TRBV7-9 and TRBJ2-7; possibly TRBD2 for D (6 bases). Germline assignment: CDR1 SEHNR and CDR2 FQNEAQ (reference sequence). V was shortened by 3 bases and J by 2 bases, with 14 bases between the two germline ends. The CDR3 extends over 15 amino acids. The CDR3 loop reads CASSFVPSATYEQYF. For the CDR3, the DNA is TGTGCCAGCAGCTTTGTGCCTAGCGCAACCTACGAGCAGTACTTC.

This chain links TRBV27 with TRBJ2-5; 11 nucleotides match TRBD1. Unmatched junction bases numbered 2, after V lost 6 bases and J lost 5 bases. The CDR3 is 13 residues long. The germline V gene has CDR1 MNHEY and CDR2 SMNVEV (reference sequence). The CDR3 region has the DNA TGTGCCAGCAGGGGACAGGGGGTCGAGACCCAGTACTTC. It yields the protein CASRGQGVETQYF.

The DNA of the CDR3 is TGTGCCAGCAGCCTTAGCGGGGCAACCTACGAGCAGTACTTC. Its protein is CASSLSGATYEQYF. This chain links TRBV11-2 with TRBJ2-7; 8 bases match TRBD2. Germline CDR1 and CDR2: SGHAT and FQNNGV. CDR3 size: 14 residues. V lost 5 bases and J lost 2; bases outside the gene matches: 5.

This rearrangement joins TRBV28 to TRBJ2-3, with 12 bases that match TRBD2. This CDR3 comprises 16 residues. The V gene's germline CDR1 is MDHEN and CDR2 SYDVKM. After removal of 7 bases from V and 2 bases from J, the junction contained 7 bases not matched to a gene. The CDR3 loop reads CASNLWTSGNTDTQYF. In DNA, the CDR3 is TGTGCCAGCAACCTATGGACTAGCGGGAACACAGATACGCAGTATTTT.

This clone has just one count. The V call is TRBV9, the J call TRBJ2-4, with D possibly matching TRBD2 (6 bases). V shed 3 bases and J shed 1 base, with 23 bases lying between them. The CDR3 consists of 19 residues. The germline CDR1 and CDR2 sequences are SGDLS and YYNGEE. This CDR3 reads CASSAWDSGKFRAKNIQYF. Written as DNA, the CDR3 is TGTGCCAGCAGCGCCTGGGATAGCGGAAAGTTTCGGGCCAAAAACATTCAGTACTTC.

The chain recombines TRBV10-1 with TRBJ1-1; a possible D gene is TRBD1 (6 bases). This CDR3 is built from 13 residues. V was cut by 0 bases and J by 7 bases, with 9 bases left in between. CDR1 is WNHNN, CDR2 SYGVQD, per germline (reference sequence). The DNA for the CDR3 is TGCGCCAGCAGTGAGTCTGGCAGGGGTGAAGCTTTCTTT. Translation gives CASSESGRGEAFF.

The V and J genes are TRBV7-9 and TRBJ2-3; D remains ambiguous. The CDR3 loop spans 11 amino acids. Germline V gives CDR1 SEHNR, CDR2 FQNEAQ (reference sequence). V shed 3 bases and J shed 6 bases, with 4 bases lying between them. The CDR3 sequence: CASSFGDTQYF. As DNA, the CDR3 is TGTGCCAGCAGCTTCGGGGATACGCAGTATTTT.

The chain links TRBV27 to TRBJ1-4; tentative D call: TRBD1 (6 bases). V was clipped by 6 bases and J by 12 bases, with 11 bases between them. The CDR3 totals 11 residues. Germline lookup yields CDR1 MNHEY and CDR2 SMNVEV (reference sequence). Written as DNA, the CDR3 is TGTGCCAGCAGGTTCGAGGGGGAACTGTTTTTT. This sequence encodes CASRFEGELFF.

The genes are TRBV6-5 and TRBJ2-1; possible D gene TRBD2, 5 bases. CDR1 is MNHEY and CDR2 is SVGAGI in the germline V gene. V lost 8 bases to trimming and J lost 12 bases, with 17 bases between them. The CDR3 extends over 12 amino acids. CDR3 DNA sequence: TGTGCCAGCCTCAACACAGCTGGGAGGCAGTTCTTC. This gives the protein CASLNTAGRQFF.